These 31 T cell receptor beta chains were sequenced from one sample in a study of T-cell memory formation after mild COVID-19 (dated by TCRdb to about 2021). The library was built by means of 5' RACE. Sequencing used an Illumina NovaSeq 6000. The public sequencing data were trimmed at Q25 with fastp and processed into clonotypes with MiXCR by TCRdb, which kept only in-frame beta chains. CDR3 protein duplicates are merged, each entry listing the most common genes and DNA. Counted in this sample were fewer than 95,000 distinct CDR3 sequences; over 13% of them appeared once. The ten largest make up under 45% of the sample. Material: PBMCs or a T cell subset sorted from them (not recorded which). The origin of the receptors is a man aged 18 to 30 who had mild COVID-19 (a few samples of this study predate the infection). The sample titles of this study are shuffled in the database, so cell type and time point are left out; the donor was told from shared clones.

This clonotype came up a few times. The chain uses TRBV11-2 and TRBJ1-1, with D hard to call. This CDR3 comprises 12 residues. The V and J ends lost 5 bases and 10 bases respectively, with 14 bases between them. CDR1 SGHAT and CDR2 FQNNGV come from the germline V gene. As DNA, the CDR3 is TGTGCCAGCAGCCCCGAAGGCTGGGTAGCTTTCTTT. Protein product: CASSPEGWVAFF. Complete variable domain (other parts from reference TRBV11-2 and TRBJ1-1): EAGVAQSPRYKIIEKRQSVAFWCNPISGHATLYWYQQILGQGPKLLIQFQNNGVVDDSQLPKDRFSAERLKGVDSTLKIQPAKLEDSAVYLCASSPEGWVAFFGQGTRLTVV.

The chain links TRBV20-1 to TRBJ1-6; 8 bases map to TRBD1. CDR1 is DFQATT, CDR2 SNEGSKA, per germline (reference sequence). V trimming: 1 base; J trimming: 6 bases; junction bases outside the gene matches: 8. The CDR3 is 16 residues long. In nucleotides, the CDR3 is TGCAGTGCTAGAGGAGAGGACAGGGTTTTTAATTCACCCCTCCACTTT. It encodes CSARGEDRVFNSPLHF.

The chain employs TRBV5-6 and TRBJ2-1; D might be TRBD1 or TRBD2, each matching 5 bases. Germline assignment: CDR1 SGHDT and CDR2 YYEEEE. There are 13 residues in the CDR3. V was cut by 2 bases and J by 8 bases, with 11 bases left in between. The CDR3 loop reads CASSFGGDYEQFF. As DNA, the CDR3 is TGTGCCAGCAGCTTTGGGGGTGATTATGAGCAGTTCTTC.

This clonotype was recorded a few times. The chain couples TRBV4-1 to TRBJ1-1; 9 nucleotides match TRBD1. This CDR3 region has 16 residues. Trimming at V came to 2 bases and at J to 4 bases, leaving 8 bases not matched to a gene. Per germline, CDR1 MGHRA and CDR2 YSYEKL. The CDR3 DNA is TGCGCCAGCAGCCAAAGCCCTGGGACAGGGAGCACTGAAGCTTTCTTT. Translating it yields CASSQSPGTGSTEAFF.

This clonotype was seen repeatedly, ten times or more. The chain combines TRBV29-1 with TRBJ2-7, with D perhaps TRBD2 (5 bases). This CDR3 contains 12 residues. Germline V gene sequence: CDR1 SQVTM, CDR2 ANQGSEA. Trimming pared 2 bases from V and 4 bases from J, leaving 9 bases between. This CDR3 reads CSVESEGYEQYF. The CDR3 coding sequence is TGCAGCGTTGAAAGCGAGGGATACGAGCAGTACTTC.

The CDR3 DNA is TGTGCCAGCAGCCGGACCCGATACGAGCAGTACTTC. It translates to CASSRTRYEQYF. The chain recombines TRBV3-1 with TRBJ2-7; D gene uncertain. The germline V gene encodes CDR1 LGHDT and CDR2 YNNKEL (reference sequence). Trimming shortened V by 4 bases and J by 4 bases, and 8 bases separated the two germline ends. There are 12 residues in the CDR3.

The V gene is TRBV7-9, the J gene TRBJ2-6, with D perhaps matching TRBD1 (5 bases). The ends were cut back, 1 base at V and 2 bases at J, with 15 bases in the middle. CDR3 length: 18 residues. The germline gives CDR1 SEHNR, CDR2 FQNEAQ (reference sequence). The CDR3 sequence is CASSLVRREVAGANVLTF. The CDR3 nucleotides read TGTGCCAGCAGCTTAGTGCGCAGGGAAGTTGCTGGGGCCAACGTCCTGACTTTC.

The gene calls are TRBV4-3 and TRBJ2-3, with 12 bases matching TRBD2. With V trimmed by 0 bases and J by 2 bases, 3 bases remained unmatched. Germline V gene lookup returns CDR1 LGHNA and CDR2 YSLEER. There are 17 residues in the CDR3. The chain's CDR3 is CASSQDTSGGYTDTQYF. In DNA, the CDR3 is TGCGCCAGCAGCCAAGATACTAGCGGGGGGTACACAGATACGCAGTATTTT.

V is TRBV4-3 and J is TRBJ1-6, with D possibly being TRBD1 (5 bases). The germline V gene has CDR1 LGHNA and CDR2 YSLEER. V shed 4 bases and J shed 10 bases, with 17 bases lying between them. This CDR3 has 15 residues. The CDR3 spells CASSPRSGGTSPLHF. The DNA of the CDR3 is TGCGCCAGCAGCCCCCGATCGGGGGGTACGTCACCCCTCCACTTT.

The chain is built from TRBV5-4 and TRBJ2-5, with 8 positions matching TRBD2. Unmatched junction bases numbered 8, after V lost 2 bases and J lost 5 bases. The CDR3 is made up of 15 amino acids. Germline values: CDR1 SGHNT, CDR2 YYREEE (reference sequence). The CDR3 DNA is TGTGCCAGCAGCTTCTTAGTAGCGGGGTCGGAGACCCAGTACTTC. Protein: CASSFLVAGSETQYF. Together with reference TRBV5-4 and TRBJ2-5, the CDR3 gives the full variable domain: ETGVTQSPTHLIKTRGQQVTLRCSSQSGHNTVSWYQQALGQGPQFIFQYYREEENGRGNFPPRFSGLQFPNYSSELNVNALELDDSALYLCASSFLVAGSETQYFGPGTRLLVL.

This clonotype was observed many times. V and J are TRBV11-2 and TRBJ1-1; D gene uncertain. Trimming cost V 3 bases and J 5 bases, with 7 bases left between them. This CDR3 comprises 12 residues. Germline lookup yields CDR1 SGHAT and CDR2 FQNNGV. CDR3 in amino acids: CASSFFHTEAFF. The CDR3 bases are TGTGCCAGCAGCTTTTTCCATACTGAAGCTTTCTTT.

This clonotype occurred a few times. The CDR3 sequence is CASSFSTSGGAFHNEQFF. In nucleotides, the CDR3 is TGTGCCAGCAGCTTTTCCACTAGCGGGGGGGCCTTTCACAATGAGCAGTTCTTC. The V call is TRBV7-8, the J call TRBJ2-1, with 13 bases fitting TRBD2. Germline CDR1 reads SGHVS; CDR2 reads FQNEAQ. The CDR3 length is 18 residues. The ends lost 3 bases at V and 5 bases at J; junction bases unmatched: 10.

This chain joins TRBV4-3 and TRBJ1-5; D unclear. V gave up 0 bases and J gave up 0 bases, with 15 bases separating them. Germline assignment: CDR1 LGHNA and CDR2 YSLEER. CDR3 length: 18 residues. The CDR3 DNA sequence: TGCGCCAGCAGCCAAGAGTATGGAGAACCTTATAGCAATCAGCCCCAGCATTTT. As protein: CASSQEYGEPYSNQPQHF.

The rearrangement uses TRBV28 and TRBJ1-6; D might be TRBD1 (5 bases). Looked up from germline, CDR1 is MDHEN and CDR2 is SYDVKM. Trimming removed 2 bases from V and 1 base from J, with 15 bases in between. The CDR3 contains 18 residues. This CDR3 reads CASSLPPEGTSYNSPLHF. The CDR3 region has the DNA TGTGCCAGCAGTTTACCCCCGGAGGGGACGTCCTATAATTCACCCCTCCACTTT.

A few counts support this clonotype. The rearrangement joins TRBV4-3 to TRBJ1-2; D gene unclear. This CDR3 spans 14 amino acids. Germline values: CDR1 LGHNA, CDR2 YSLEER. Trimming took off 5 bases at V and 4 bases at J, with 14 bases between the two ends. The CDR3: CASSAVSALYGYTF. The CDR3 DNA is TGCGCCAGCAGCGCCGTTTCCGCACTCTATGGCTACACCTTC.

This clonotype has only a few counts. The rearrangement links TRBV5-1 to TRBJ2-7; 7 nucleotides match TRBD2. The length of the CDR3 is 15 residues. Per the germline V gene, CDR1 is SGHRS and CDR2 is YFSETQ. V shed 5 bases, J shed 5 bases, and the junction held 13 bases outside the gene matches. The CDR3 bases are TGCGCCAGCAGTGATGCCTACGGTGGGAGGGACGAGCAGTACTTC. Amino acids: CASSDAYGGRDEQYF.

This clonotype showed up just once. The chain has TRBV5-1 and TRBJ2-5; a possible D gene is TRBD1 (6 bases). V was cut by 0 bases and J by 1 base, with 16 bases left in between. The CDR3 runs to 17 residues. CDR1 and CDR2 from the germline V gene are SGHRS and YFSETQ. The CDR3 DNA reads TGCGCCAGCAGCTTGGGTCGAGGGTTGGGGGCCCAAGAGACCCAGTACTTC. This encodes CASSLGRGLGAQETQYF.

Note on this clonotype: A much larger clone differs from this one at a single base, so this may be a read error. The rearrangement uses TRBV29-1 and TRBJ2-3; tentative D call: TRBD1 (5 bases). This CDR3 has 13 amino acids. Germline CDR1 reads SQVTM; CDR2 reads ANQGSEA. V lost 4 bases, J lost 1 base, and 9 bases lay in between. The CDR3 region has the DNA TGCAGCGTTGGCCACAGGTGCACAGATACGCAGTATTTT. It is translated as CSVGHRCTDTQYF.

This clonotype showed up many times. The chain recombines TRBV29-1 with TRBJ2-5, with 7 nucleotides matching TRBD2. The J segment lost 10 bases and the V segment lost 0 bases, leaving 17 bases of the junction unmatched. This CDR3 contains 16 residues. Germline CDR1 SQVTM, CDR2 ANQGSEA. CDR3 loop: CSVEDLHRGDFWHQYF. The CDR3 bases are TGCAGCGTTGAAGATCTCCATCGGGGGGACTTCTGGCACCAGTACTTC. Filled out from reference TRBV29-1 and TRBJ2-5, the complete variable domain reads SAVISQKPSRDICQRGTSLTIQCQVDSQVTMMFWYRQQPGQSLTLIATANQGSEATYESGFVIDKFPISRPNLTFSTLTVSNMSPEDSSIYLCSVEDLHRGDFWHQYFGPGTRLLVL.

This clonotype was detected a few times. The chain recombines TRBV4-1 with TRBJ2-7, with D tentatively TRBD2 (6 bases). The length of the CDR3 is 13 residues. The V gene lost 1 base and the J gene lost 4 bases, with 8 bases spanning the gap. Germline assignment: CDR1 MGHRA and CDR2 YSYEKL. This chain's CDR3 is CASSQVGTYEQYF. CDR3 nucleotides: TGCGCCAGCAGCCAAGTTGGGACTTACGAGCAGTACTTC.

The chain recombines TRBV9 with TRBJ1-1, with D uncertain. The germline gives CDR1 SGDLS, CDR2 YYNGEE. Between the trimmed V and J ends, which lost 3 bases and 4 bases, there was a span of 7 bases. This CDR3 is built from 12 residues. The DNA of the CDR3 is TGTGCCAGCAGCGGCCCGGGCACTGAAGCTTTCTTT. Translated: CASSGPGTEAFF.

This clonotype was seen just once. The chain recombines TRBV19 with TRBJ2-7; no definite D call. The germline V gene has CDR1 LNHDA and CDR2 SQIVND (reference sequence). This CDR3 contains 13 residues. Trimming removed 5 bases at V and 4 bases at J, with 12 bases between. CDR3 in amino acids: CASSAAVGYEQYV. CDR3 coding DNA: TGTGCCAGTAGTGCCGCCGTAGGGTACGAGCAGTACGTC.

This sequence joins TRBV6-2 or TRBV6-3 and TRBJ1-5; a weak D match, TRBD1 (6 bases). From germline, CDR1 is MNHEY and CDR2 SVGEGT. Trimming cost V 4 bases and J 5 bases, with 15 bases left between them. This CDR3 contains 15 residues. The CDR3 bases are TGTGCCAGCAGTTTGCCCCAGGGGCGAGATCAGCCCCAGCATTTT. Amino acids: CASSLPQGRDQPQHF.

This clonotype was counted between two and nine times. V usage is TRBV10-1 and J usage is TRBJ2-1; 10 nucleotides line up with TRBD1. The CDR3 totals 14 residues. Germline-derived CDR1 and CDR2 are WNHNN and SYGVQD (reference sequence). With V trimmed by 4 bases and J by 8 bases, 5 bases remained unmatched. The CDR3, as DNA: TGCGCCAGCAGTGGGACAGGGGGTTTGGATGAGCAGTTCTTC. Residues: CASSGTGGLDEQFF.

This clonotype was seen only a few times. The chain couples TRBV30 to TRBJ2-1; 9 nucleotides line up with TRBD2. There are 14 residues in the CDR3. CDR1 is GTSNPN, CDR2 SVGIG, per germline (reference sequence). Trimming took 4 bases from V and 5 from J; bases not matched to a gene: 6. CDR3 nucleotides: TGTGCCTGGAAAGGGGAGCGGGGGGACAATGAGCAGTTCTTC. Its translation: CAWKGERGDNEQFF.

The chain links TRBV29-1 to TRBJ2-7; TRBD1 agrees at 8 bases. Looked up from germline, CDR1 is SQVTM and CDR2 is ANQGSEA. V gave up 5 bases and J gave up 4 bases; unmatched junction bases: 7. The CDR3 runs 13 residues. The CDR3 bases are TGCAGCGTTCGACCGGGACAGGTGTACGAGCAGTACTTC. Amino acid sequence: CSVRPGQVYEQYF.

The table lists this clonotype with a few counts. The chain combines TRBV5-1 with TRBJ2-7; 8 bases agree with TRBD1. Trimming cost V 3 bases and J 0 bases; bases outside gene matches: 2. Germline CDR1 is SGHRS and CDR2 is YFSETQ. The CDR3 sequence is 14 residues long. CDR3 DNA: TGCGCCAGCAGCTCCCAGGGGGCCTCCTACGAGCAGTACTTC. Amino acid sequence: CASSSQGASYEQYF. Full variable domain (remainder filled in from reference TRBV5-1 and TRBJ2-7): KAGVTQTPRYLIKTRGQQVTLSCSPISGHRSVSWYQQTPGQGLQFLFEYFSETQRNKGNFPGRFSGRQFSNSRSEMNVSTLELGDSALYLCASSSQGASYEQYFGPGTRLTVT.

Notes on this clonotype: Germline and junction disagree at one end, which may indicate a read error. V is TRBV11-2 and J is TRBJ2-7, with D unclear. Per germline, CDR1 SGHAT and CDR2 FQNNGV. The CDR3 is 14 residues long. CDR3 region: CASSIDGFSYEQYF. Here the CDR3 DNA reads TGTGCCAGCAGCATAGATGGGTTTTCCTACGAGCAGTACTTC. The whole variable domain, remainder taken from reference TRBV11-2 and TRBJ2-7, is EAGVAQSPRYKIIEKRQSVAFWCNPISGHATLYWYQQILGQGPKLLIQFQNNGVVDDSQLPKDRFSAERLKGVDSTLKIQPAKLEDSAVYLCASSIDGFSYEQYFGPGTRLTVT.

The chain has TRBV7-9 and TRBJ1-6; D gene unclear. V was trimmed by 3 bases and J by 4 bases, leaving 13 bases between them. Germline CDR1 and CDR2: SEHNR and FQNEAQ (reference sequence). The CDR3 covers 16 residues. In DNA form, the CDR3 reads TGTGCCAGCAGCTTCGGGAGGGTAGGATATAATTCACCCCTCCACTTT. Translated: CASSFGRVGYNSPLHF.

There are many counts of this clonotype. This rearrangement joins TRBV30 to TRBJ2-1; D gene unclear. The V end was cut by 2 bases, the J end by 7 bases, with 12 bases between. CDR1 and CDR2 (germline): GTSNPN, SVGIG (reference sequence). The CDR3 runs to 13 residues. The chain's CDR3 is CAWSSSSINEQFF. The CDR3 coding sequence is TGTGCCTGGAGTTCAAGTAGTATAAATGAGCAGTTCTTC.

This clonotype was detected ten times or more. This chain joins TRBV28 and TRBJ2-2; D remains ambiguous. The germline V and J ends were trimmed by 2 bases and 2 bases, with 3 bases remaining between them. This CDR3 is 13 amino acids long. Looked up from germline, CDR1 is MDHEN and CDR2 is SYDVKM. The CDR3 DNA reads as TGTGCCAGCAGTTTACTTAACACCGGGGAGCTGTTTTTT. This gives the protein CASSLLNTGELFF. Complete variable domain (other parts from reference TRBV28 and TRBJ2-2): DVKVTQSSRYLVKRTGEKVFLECVQDMDHENMFWYRQDPGLGLRLIYFSYDVKMKEKGDIPEGYSVSREKKERFSLILESASTNQTSMYLCASSLLNTGELFFGEGSRLTVL.